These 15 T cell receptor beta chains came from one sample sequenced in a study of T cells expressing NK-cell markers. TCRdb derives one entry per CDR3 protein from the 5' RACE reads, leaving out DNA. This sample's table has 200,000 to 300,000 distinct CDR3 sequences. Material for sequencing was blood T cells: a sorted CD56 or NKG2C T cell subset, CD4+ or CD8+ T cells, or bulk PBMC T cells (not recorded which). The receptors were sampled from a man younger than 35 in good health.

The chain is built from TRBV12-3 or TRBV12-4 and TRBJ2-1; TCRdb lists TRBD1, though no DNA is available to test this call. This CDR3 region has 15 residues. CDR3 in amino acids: CASRVGGGRYNEQFF.

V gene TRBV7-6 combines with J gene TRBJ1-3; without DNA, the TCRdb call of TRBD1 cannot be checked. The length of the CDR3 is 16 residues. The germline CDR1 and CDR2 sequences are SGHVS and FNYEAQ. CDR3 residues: CASSLQGRSSGNTIYF. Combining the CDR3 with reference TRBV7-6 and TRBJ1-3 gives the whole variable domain GAGVSQSPRYKVTKRGQDVALRCDPISGHVSLYWYRQALGQGPEFLTYFNYEAQQDKSGLPNDRFSAERPEGSISTLTIQRTEQRDSAMYRCASSLQGRSSGNTIYFGEGSWLTVV.

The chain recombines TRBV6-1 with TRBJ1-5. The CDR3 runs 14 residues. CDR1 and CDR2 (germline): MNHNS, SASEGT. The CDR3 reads CASRTLDRNQPQHF.

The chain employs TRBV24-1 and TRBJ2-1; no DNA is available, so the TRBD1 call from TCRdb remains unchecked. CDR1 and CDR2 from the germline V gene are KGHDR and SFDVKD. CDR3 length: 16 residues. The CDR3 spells CATSDNRGRGYNEQFF.

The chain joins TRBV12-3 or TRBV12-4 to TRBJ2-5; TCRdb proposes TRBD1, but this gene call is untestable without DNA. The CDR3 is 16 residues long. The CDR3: CASSPVRQGSQETQYF.

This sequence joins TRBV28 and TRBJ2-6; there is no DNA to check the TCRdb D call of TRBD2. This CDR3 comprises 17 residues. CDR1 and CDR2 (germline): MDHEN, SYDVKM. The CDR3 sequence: CASSPAGGTSGANVLTF.

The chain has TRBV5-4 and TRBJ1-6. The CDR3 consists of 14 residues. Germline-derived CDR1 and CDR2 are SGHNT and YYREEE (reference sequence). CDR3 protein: CASSPGRVVAPLHF.

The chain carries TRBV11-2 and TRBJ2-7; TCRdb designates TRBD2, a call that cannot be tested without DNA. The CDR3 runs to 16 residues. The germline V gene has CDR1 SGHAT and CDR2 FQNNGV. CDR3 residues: CASSPRLAGGQYEQYF.

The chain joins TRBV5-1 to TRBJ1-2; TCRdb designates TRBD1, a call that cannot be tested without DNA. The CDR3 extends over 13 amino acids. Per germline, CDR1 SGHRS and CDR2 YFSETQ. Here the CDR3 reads CASTRGSEFGYTF.

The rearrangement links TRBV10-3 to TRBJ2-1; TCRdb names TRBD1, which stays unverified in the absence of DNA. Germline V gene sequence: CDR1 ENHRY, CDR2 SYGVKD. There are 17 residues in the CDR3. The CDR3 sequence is CAISESPTGGPYNEQFF.

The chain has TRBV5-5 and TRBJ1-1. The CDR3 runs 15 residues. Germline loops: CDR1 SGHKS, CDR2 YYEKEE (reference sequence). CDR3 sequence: CASNLAGRMNTEAFF.

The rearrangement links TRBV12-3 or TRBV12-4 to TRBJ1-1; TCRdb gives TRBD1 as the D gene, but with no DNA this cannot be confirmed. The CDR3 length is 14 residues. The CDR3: CASSLRGLDTEAFF.

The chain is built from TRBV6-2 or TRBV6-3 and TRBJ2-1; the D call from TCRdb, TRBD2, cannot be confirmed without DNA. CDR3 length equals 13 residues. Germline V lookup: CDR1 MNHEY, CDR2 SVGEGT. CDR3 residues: CASILAGRNEQFF.

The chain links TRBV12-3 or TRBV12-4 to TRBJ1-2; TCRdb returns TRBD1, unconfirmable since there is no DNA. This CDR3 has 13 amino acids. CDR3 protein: CASSRQGALGYTF.

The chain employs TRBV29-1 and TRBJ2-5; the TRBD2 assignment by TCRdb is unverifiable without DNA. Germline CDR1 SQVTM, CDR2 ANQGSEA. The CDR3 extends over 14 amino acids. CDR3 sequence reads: CSVVGTSGRETQYF.